What follows are 16 T cell receptor beta chains derived from one specimen sequenced in a study of cytomegalovirus exposure and HLA in healthy donors (dated by TCRdb to the late 2010s). Receptor amplification or capture employed the immunoSEQ multiplex PCR assay. The multiplex PCR relied on a mix of 60 forward primers for TCR Vbeta segments and 13 reverse primers for TCR Jbeta segments. Sourced from immuneACCESS, this table was stored by TCRdb with only in-frame sequences that have V and J called. A share of the clones is absent; for the studies checked, an unresolved V gene accounts for under half, and the remainder has no known explanation. Here the sample has over 35,000 clones; approximately 80% occur a single time. The ten most abundant clones make up roughly 1.3% of the sample. The sample comprised PBMCs. Receptor source: a man between 25 and 39 years old in good health and CMV-seronegative.

The chain joins TRBV6-1 to TRBJ1-2, with D unresolved. Per germline, CDR1 MNHNS and CDR2 SASEGT. With 6 bases removed from V and 5 bases from J, the gap between germline ends came to 16 bases. The CDR3 is made up of 14 amino acids. CDR3 region: CASSLIWPGYGYTF. The DNA for the CDR3 is TGTGCCAGCAGCCTGATATGGCCCGGGTATGGCTACACCTTC.

This clone was recorded a few times. The genes are TRBV30 and TRBJ1-1; D is possibly TRBD1 (6 bases). CDR1 is GTSNPN and CDR2 is SVGIG in the germline V gene (reference sequence). CDR3 size: 13 residues. V lost 5 bases to trimming and J lost 1 base, with 11 bases between them. In DNA, the CDR3 is TGTGCCTGGGCCACACAGGGGAACACTGAAGCTTTCTTT. Translation: CAWATQGNTEAFF. Together with reference TRBV30 and TRBJ1-1, the CDR3 gives the full variable domain: SQTIHQWPATLVQPVGSPLSLECTVEGTSNPNLYWYRQAAGRGLQLLFYSVGIGQISSEVPQNLSASRPQDRQFILSSKKLLLSDSGFYLCAWATQGNTEAFFGQGTRLTVV.

The CDR3 coding sequence is TGTGCCTGGGAAGCGGGAGGGGCAGATACGCAGTATTTT. Translation: CAWEAGGADTQYF. V usage is TRBV30 and J usage is TRBJ2-3; 10 positions match TRBD2. After removal of 5 bases from V and 4 bases from J, the junction contained 3 bases not matched to a gene. Germline-derived CDR1 and CDR2 are GTSNPN and SVGIG (reference sequence). This CDR3 spans 13 amino acids.

The V gene is TRBV4-1, the J gene TRBJ2-7; D gene ambiguous. CDR1 and CDR2 from the germline V gene are MGHRA and YSYEKL. There are 15 residues in the CDR3. Trimming removed 5 bases from V and 0 bases from J, with 14 bases in between. Written as DNA, the CDR3 is TGCGCCAGCAGCAAAGTGGGCCTCTACTCCTACGAGCAGTACTTC. It specifies CASSKVGLYSYEQYF.

Comment on this clone: A junction end diverges from the germline sequence, so it may reflect a read error. V usage is TRBV15 and J usage is TRBJ1-1; 7 nucleotides align to TRBD1. Per germline, CDR1 LNHNV and CDR2 YYDKDF (reference sequence). The CDR3 covers 11 residues. In DNA, the CDR3 is TGTGCCACCAGCAGTGGGGACAGAGAAGACTTT. Translated: CATSSGDREDF.

CDR3 sequence (DNA): TGTGCCAGCAGTTTTGCGGGGGCTACTACTCAGCCCCAGCATTTT. Its protein product is CASSFAGATTQPQHF. V gene TRBV28 combines with J gene TRBJ1-5; possibly TRBD1 for D (6 bases). The germline V gene has CDR1 MDHEN and CDR2 SYDVKM. V gave up 3 bases and J gave up 6 bases, with 15 bases separating them. The CDR3 loop spans 15 amino acids.

The chain carries TRBV7-2 and TRBJ2-1; D is unresolved. Trimming stripped 3 bases from V and 6 bases from J, with 9 bases between. Germline lookup yields CDR1 SGHTA and CDR2 FQGNSA. This CDR3 spans 13 amino acids. The DNA for the CDR3 is TGTGCCAGCAGCTTCCCAGTGATCAATGAGCAGTTCTTC. Its protein is CASSFPVINEQFF.

The chain joins TRBV21-1 to TRBJ1-2. TRBV21-1 counts as a pseudogene. The CDR3 is 16 residues long. The CDR3 region has the DNA TGTGCCAGCAGCAACGAGTTGCGGAGGGATAACTATGGCTACACCTTC. Translating gives CASSNELRRDNYGYTF.

The chain is built from TRBV29-1 and TRBJ1-3; D perhaps matches TRBD1 (5 bases). Trimming shortened V by 5 bases and J by 4 bases, and 15 bases separated the two germline ends. CDR1 and CDR2 (germline): SQVTM, ANQGSEA. The CDR3 extends over 14 amino acids. CDR3 nucleotide sequence: TGCAGCGTTCCTGACAGCCTCTACGGAAACACCATATATTTT. Amino acids: CSVPDSLYGNTIYF.

The chain recombines TRBV28 with TRBJ1-1; D possibly corresponds to TRBD1 (5 bases). CDR3 length equals 12 residues. V lost 7 bases and J 5 bases, leaving 11 bases between the germline ends. Germline CDR1 is MDHEN and CDR2 is SYDVKM. The CDR3 here is CASNSGGTEAFF. The CDR3 coding sequence is TGTGCCAGCAACTCGGGGGGGACTGAAGCTTTCTTT.

The CDR3 DNA sequence: TGTGCCAGCAGCTTAGTCGGGGGCTACGAGCAGTACTTC. This encodes CASSLVGGYEQYF. The chain has TRBV7-2 and TRBJ2-7; D possibly corresponds to TRBD2 (6 bases). This CDR3 is 13 amino acids long. Germline CDR1 is SGHTA and CDR2 is FQGNSA. The germline V and J ends were trimmed by 1 base and 3 bases, with 7 bases remaining between them.

V and J are TRBV15 and TRBJ1-2; D might be TRBD1 (5 bases). The V and J ends lost 2 bases and 5 bases respectively, with 18 bases between them. Germline V CDR1 and CDR2: LNHNV, YYDKDF (reference sequence). The CDR3 loop spans 16 amino acids. In DNA form, the CDR3 reads TGTGCCACCAGCAGACCGGACAAAACGGTGGGATATGGCTACACCTTC. Translation gives CATSRPDKTVGYGYTF. The full variable domain, rest sourced from reference TRBV15 and TRBJ1-2, is DAMVIQNPRYQVTQFGKPVTLSCSQTLNHNVMYWYQQKSSQAPKLLFHYYDKDFNNEADTPDNFQSRRPNTSFCFLDIRSPGLGDTAMYLCATSRPDKTVGYGYTFGSGTRLTVV.

This clone has just a few counts. V gene TRBV6-5 combines with J gene TRBJ2-4; D remains unclear. There are 13 residues in the CDR3. V lost 2 bases and J 6 bases, leaving 8 bases between the germline ends. Germline loops: CDR1 MNHEY, CDR2 SVGAGI. CDR3: CASSYREINIQYF. CDR3 coding DNA: TGTGCCAGCAGTTACCGAGAGATAAACATTCAGTACTTC.

The rearrangement uses TRBV25-1 and TRBJ2-2, with D tentatively TRBD1 (5 bases). From germline, CDR1 is MGHDK and CDR2 SYGVNS. V dropped 4 bases and J dropped 2 bases, with 11 bases sitting between them. The CDR3 is 15 residues long. Written as DNA, the CDR3 is TGTGCCAGCAGTGGTCGACAGTTCAACACCGGGGAGCTGTTTTTT. It specifies CASSGRQFNTGELFF.

This chain links TRBV19 with TRBJ1-3; a possible D gene is TRBD1 (5 bases). Germline CDR1 LNHDA, CDR2 SQIVND (reference sequence). This CDR3 is 17 amino acids long. Trimming cost V 7 bases and J 0 bases, with 19 bases left between them. The CDR3 nucleotides are TGTGCCAGTACCATATTCGGACATCCGAGCTCTGGAAACACCATATATTTT. This encodes CASTIFGHPSSGNTIYF.

This clone was picked up a small number of times. One junction end disagrees with the germline gene, perhaps due to a read error. Other DNA sequences in this sample translate to the same CDR3. This chain links TRBV7-2 with TRBJ2-3; 11 positions agree with TRBD2. The V gene's germline CDR1 is SGHTA and CDR2 FQGNSA. This CDR3 comprises 15 residues. CDR3 loop: CASSLAGGPTDTQYF. The CDR3 DNA reads as TGTGCCAGCAGTTTAGCGGGAGGGCCGACAGATACGCAGTATTTT.